This T cell receptor beta chain was profiled in a study of cytotoxic CD8 clonotypes in ibrutinib-treated CLL (TCRdb year 2021). The study in broad terms: The cohort included some 14 treatment-naive and roughly ten relapsed/refractory patients; some 18 were IGHV unmutated. Longitudinal samples were obtainable from about 30% of the roughly 90 participants in the trial. Patients were still on ibrutinib when every remission and progressive disease sample was collected. An average of about 260,000 productive templates and some 100,000 productive rearrangements was obtained per sample. The response samples were drawn at a median of around eleven months into treatment, with a range of roughly 6 to 40 months. Cryopreserved peripheral blood mononuclear cells were collected before treatment, at response, and at either disease progression or sustained remission. Responses were partial in roughly 24 patients and complete in 2; after median approximately 66 months follow-up, about 14 stayed in remission and around 12 progressed.

The time point label here, explained by the study, means: roughly 2 years on ibrutinib. Roughly 2.2 micrograms of genomic DNA were extracted from cryopreserved PBMCs for TCR beta library preparation. Longitudinal blood samples from CLL patients on ibrutinib monotherapy were analyzed using high-throughput TCR beta sequencing. The patients took part in an open-label, single-center phase 2 trial of ibrutinib monotherapy. Concerning this clone: The clone's antigen remains unknown. Base qualities are missing; no much larger clone stands one base away.

A MiSeq instrument was used for deep resolution sequencing, which targeted depths ranging from 1 in 1 million up to 1 in 200,000 T cells, with coverage averaging 10x for each clonotype. The immunoSEQ hsTCRB Kit was used to generate the TCR beta libraries. On the study's bioinformatics: ImmunoSEQ Data Assistant and ImmunoSEQ Analyzer were used for data analysis, and V, D and J genes were assigned according to IMGT definitions. Clonality, with values ranging from 0 to 1, was calculated as one minus the normalized Shannon entropy of productive rearrangement frequencies. Public clonotype analysis was restricted to overrepresented clonotypes comprising at least 0.05% of each patient's repertoire. About twelve age-matched healthy donor repertoires from immuneACCESS were used as controls for clonality. The source is immuneACCESS, and TCRdb retained only in-frame sequences with V and J called. Part of the clones is not carried over; for the studies checked, unresolved V genes explain less than half of this, and the remainder is unexplained. V and J calls and clone size are copied from that table; D and trimming were computed from the DNA. The sample records around 140,000 clones, 80% to 90% of which are singletons. About 1.9% of the sample rests with the top ten.

General conclusions and limits of the study: Baseline clonality was found to be higher than that of age-matched healthy donors and was strongly correlated with circulating CD8+ T-cell counts. Clonality increased at ibrutinib response, stayed stable in sustained remission, and fell back toward baseline at progression. Public clonotypes were rare and either contracted or stayed stable during treatment, and the rise in clonality at ibrutinib response reflected the expansion of private clonotypes. Sampling times were not matched between sustained-remission and progressing patients, and lymph node repertoires were not studied.

Taken from cysteine to phenylalanine, the CDR3 has 17 residues. The only DNA kept is the CDR3, 51 bases in frame from the first base. V is reduced by 4 bases and J by 7 bases, leaving a spacing of 21 bases between them. CDR1 and CDR2 were assigned from the germline V gene (reference sequence) as SGHKS and YYEKEE. Here the sequenced sample was PBMCs, taken after 24 months of ibrutinib treatment. The clonotype originates from a human donor with chronic lymphocytic leukemia. The chain uses TRBV5-5 and TRBJ1-6; the D segment cannot be called with confidence. The CDR3 region reads CASSRLSSGLENSPLHF. The DNA sequence follows: TGTGCCAGCAGCCGTTTATCATCCGGCCTAGAGAATTCACCCCTCCACTTT.